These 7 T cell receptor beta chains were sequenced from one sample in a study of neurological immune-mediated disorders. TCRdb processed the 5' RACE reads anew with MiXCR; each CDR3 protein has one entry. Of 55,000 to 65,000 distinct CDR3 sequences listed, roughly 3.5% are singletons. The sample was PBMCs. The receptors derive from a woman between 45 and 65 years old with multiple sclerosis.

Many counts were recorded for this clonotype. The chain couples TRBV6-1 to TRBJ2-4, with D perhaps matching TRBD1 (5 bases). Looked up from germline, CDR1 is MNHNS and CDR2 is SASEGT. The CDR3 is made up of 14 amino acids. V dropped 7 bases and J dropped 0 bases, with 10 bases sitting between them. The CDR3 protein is CASTLRGAKNIQYF. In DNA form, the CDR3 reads TGTGCCAGCACCCTAAGGGGAGCCAAAAACATTCAGTACTTC.

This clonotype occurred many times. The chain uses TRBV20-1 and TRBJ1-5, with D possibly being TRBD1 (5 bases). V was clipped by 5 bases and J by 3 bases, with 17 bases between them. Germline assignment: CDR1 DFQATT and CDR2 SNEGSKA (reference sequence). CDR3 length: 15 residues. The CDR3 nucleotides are TGCAGTGCTCAACGGGACCCCAAGGCCAATCAGCCCCAGCATTTT. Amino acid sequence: CSAQRDPKANQPQHF.

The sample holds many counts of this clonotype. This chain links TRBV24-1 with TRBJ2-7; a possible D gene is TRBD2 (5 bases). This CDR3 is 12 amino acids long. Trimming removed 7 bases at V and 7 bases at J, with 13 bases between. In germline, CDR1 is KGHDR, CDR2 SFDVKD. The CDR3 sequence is CATSLRTGEQYF. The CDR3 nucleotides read TGTGCCACCAGCCTACGTACGGGAGAGCAGTACTTC.

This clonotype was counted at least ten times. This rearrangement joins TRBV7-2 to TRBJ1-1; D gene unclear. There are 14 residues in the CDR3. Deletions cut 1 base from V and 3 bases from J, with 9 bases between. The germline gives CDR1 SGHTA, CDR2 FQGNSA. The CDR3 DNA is TGTGCCAGCAGCTTAGTCGGCGGGGACACTGAAGCTTTCTTT. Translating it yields CASSLVGGDTEAFF.

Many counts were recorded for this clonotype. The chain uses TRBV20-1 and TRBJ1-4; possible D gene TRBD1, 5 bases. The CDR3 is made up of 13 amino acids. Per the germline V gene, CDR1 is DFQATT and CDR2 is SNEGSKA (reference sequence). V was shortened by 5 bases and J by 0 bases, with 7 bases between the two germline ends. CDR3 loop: CSALGATNEKLFF. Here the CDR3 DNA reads TGCAGTGCTCTAGGGGCAACTAATGAAAAACTGTTTTTT.

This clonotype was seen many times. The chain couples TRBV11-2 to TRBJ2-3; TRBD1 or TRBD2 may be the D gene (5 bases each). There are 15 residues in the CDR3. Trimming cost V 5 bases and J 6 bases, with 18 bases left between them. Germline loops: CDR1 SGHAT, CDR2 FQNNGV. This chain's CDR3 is CASSLQRGPGDTQYF. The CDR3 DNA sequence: TGTGCCAGCAGCCTCCAGAGGGGCCCGGGGGATACGCAGTATTTT. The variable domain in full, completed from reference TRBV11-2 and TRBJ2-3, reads EAGVAQSPRYKIIEKRQSVAFWCNPISGHATLYWYQQILGQGPKLLIQFQNNGVVDDSQLPKDRFSAERLKGVDSTLKIQPAKLEDSAVYLCASSLQRGPGDTQYFGPGTRLTVL.

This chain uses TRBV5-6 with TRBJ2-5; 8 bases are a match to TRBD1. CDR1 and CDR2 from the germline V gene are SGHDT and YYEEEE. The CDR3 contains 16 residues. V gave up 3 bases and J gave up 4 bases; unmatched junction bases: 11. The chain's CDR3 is CASSSDATGARETQYF. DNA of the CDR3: TGTGCCAGCAGCTCTGACGCGACAGGGGCCCGAGAGACCCAGTACTTC. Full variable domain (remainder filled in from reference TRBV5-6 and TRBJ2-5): DAGVTQSPTHLIKTRGQQVTLRCSPKSGHDTVSWYQQALGQGPQFIFQYYEEEERQRGNFPDRFSGHQFPNYSSELNVNALLLGDSALYLCASSSDATGARETQYFGPGTRLLVL.